The rows below give T cell receptor beta chains drawn from one sample of a study of blood T cell repertoires in COVID-19. Data came from immunoSEQ multiplex PCR; TCRdb stores just in-frame clones and leaves some out. This sample has approximately 400,000 clones, with approximately 88% found just once. Sequenced sample: peripheral blood. Source of these receptors: a woman aged 45-65 years with COVID-19, enrolled during active disease. CDR3s include the opening cysteine and the closing phenylalanine or tryptophan. The order of the fields is J gene, clone size, V gene, D gene, CDR3 DNA, CDR3 protein. D genes are given only for firm matches. Clone size is stated in some rows and not others, as once, few, many or a class when expanded.

J: TRBJ2-7; size: -; V: TRBV6-6; D: TRBD2; DNA: TGTGCCAGCAGGGGGAGCGGGGGCGAGTACGAGCAGTACTTC; CDR3: CASRGSGGEYEQYF
J: TRBJ1-1; size: -; V: TRBV28; D: -; DNA: TGTGCCAGCGCATTACTTGGAGGACGGAGAGGTGAAGCTTTCTTT; CDR3: CASALLGGRRGEAFF
J: TRBJ1-1; size: -; V: TRBV2; D: TRBD1; DNA: TGTGCCAGCAGTCAAGGGGGCGGTGGGACTGAAGCTTTCTTT; CDR3: CASSQGGGGTEAFF
J: TRBJ1-3; size: once; V: TRBV6-6; D: -; DNA: TGTGCCAGCAGTTACTCGACATTAGGAAACACCATATATTTT; CDR3: CASSYSTLGNTIYF
J: TRBJ2-1; size: -; V: TRBV3-1/TRBV3-2; D: -; DNA: TGTGCCAGCAGCCATGCCGGCGGCGAGGGGGGGGAGCAGTTCTTC; CDR3: CASSHAGGEGGEQFF
J: TRBJ2-3; size: once; V: TRBV9; D: -; DNA: TGTGCCAGCAGCGTAGGGGGCCCTGGAGATACGCAGTATTTT; CDR3: CASSVGGPGDTQYF
J: TRBJ1-1; size: -; V: TRBV10-3; D: TRBD1; DNA: TGTGCCATCAGCGGGGACAGCGAAGCTTTCTTT; CDR3: CAISGDSEAFF
J: TRBJ2-5; size: -; V: TRBV6-5; D: -; DNA: TGTGCCAGCACCCCGGGGGGCGAGACCCAGTACTTC; CDR3: CASTPGGETQYF
J: TRBJ2-7; size: -; V: TRBV10-2; D: -; DNA: TGCGCCAGCAGTGCGGCAGGGGCCGAGCAGTACTTC; CDR3: CASSAAGAEQYF
J: TRBJ2-2; size: once; V: TRBV21-1; D: -; DNA: TGTGCCAGCAGCACCCGGGACAATGCGAACACCGGGGAGCTGTTTTTT; CDR3: CASSTRDNANTGELFF
J: TRBJ1-5; size: -; V: TRBV21-1; D: -; DNA: TGTGCCAGCAGCCCAGCGGTGGTGGGCAATCAGCCCCAGCATTTT; CDR3: CASSPAVVGNQPQHF
J: TRBJ1-3; size: -; V: TRBV7-2; D: -; DNA: TGTGCCAGCAGCCATAACACAGGGACTGGAAACACCATATATTTT; CDR3: CASSHNTGTGNTIYF
J: TRBJ2-3; size: -; V: TRBV9; D: TRBD2; DNA: TGTGCCAGCAGCCCCTACCCCGGGACTAGCGGGGGAACAGATACGCAGTATTTT; CDR3: CASSPYPGTSGGTDTQYF
J: TRBJ2-1; size: -; V: TRBV5-1; D: -; DNA: TGCGCCAGCAGCTTGACAGCAGGCTCCTACAATGAGCAGTTCTTC; CDR3: CASSLTAGSYNEQFF
J: TRBJ1-2; size: -; V: TRBV28; D: -; DNA: TGTGCCAGCAGTTTAGGAGGCTATGGCTACACCTTC; CDR3: CASSLGGYGYTF
J: TRBJ1-4; size: -; V: TRBV15; D: -; DNA: TGTGCCACCAGCTCCCGCCGGGAACAGGGAAGAAGAAAACTGTTTTTT; CDR3: CATSSRREQGRRKLFF
J: TRBJ2-5; size: -; V: TRBV3-1/TRBV3-2; D: -; DNA: TGTGCCAGCAGCCCCCCTCTTGAGACCCAGTACTTC; CDR3: CASSPPLETQYF
J: TRBJ1-6; size: once; V: TRBV7-8; D: -; DNA: TGTGCCAGCAGCTTACTGTCAGGGCTGAGCTCCTATAATTCACCCCTCCACTTT; CDR3: CASSLLSGLSSYNSPLHF
J: TRBJ1-1; size: once; V: TRBV19; D: -; DNA: TGTGCCAGTAGTATGAATCCCGGGTTGAACACTGAAGCTTTCTTT; CDR3: CASSMNPGLNTEAFF
J: TRBJ2-2; size: -; V: TRBV5-1; D: TRBD1; DNA: TGCGCCAGCAGCTTACAGACAGGGGGTAGCGGGGAGCTGTTTTTT; CDR3: CASSLQTGGSGELFF
J: TRBJ2-3; size: once; V: TRBV5-1; D: -; DNA: TGCGCCAGCAGCTTTGGGCAGGGGTTCGGGGATACGCAGTATTTT; CDR3: CASSFGQGFGDTQYF
J: TRBJ1-1; size: -; V: TRBV18; D: TRBD1; DNA: TGTGCCAGCTCTCGACAGGGCATGAACACTGAAGCTTTCTTT; CDR3: CASSRQGMNTEAFF
J: TRBJ1-5; size: -; V: TRBV6-5; D: TRBD1; DNA: TGTGCCAGCAGCGCTGGGACAGCCCAGCATTTT; CDR3: CASSAGTAQHF
J: TRBJ2-1; size: once; V: TRBV19; D: TRBD1; DNA: TGTGCCAGTAGTCTCTACGGGACAGGACCCTACAATGAGCAGTTCTTC; CDR3: CASSLYGTGPYNEQFF
J: TRBJ1-2; size: -; V: TRBV27; D: TRBD1; DNA: TGTGCCAGCAGTTCGTCCGGGACAGGGAGCGGCTACACCTTC; CDR3: CASSSSGTGSGYTF
J: TRBJ2-5; size: once; V: TRBV6-6; D: -; DNA: TGTGCCAGCAGTTTAACCGGAGAGACCCAGTACTTC; CDR3: CASSLTGETQYF
J: TRBJ1-5; size: -; V: TRBV2; D: -; DNA: TGTGCCAGCAGTGTTCTCCCGAGGGGCAATCAGCCCCAGCATTTT; CDR3: CASSVLPRGNQPQHF
J: TRBJ1-6; size: -; V: TRBV30; D: -; DNA: TGTGCCTGGCTGACAGGTGGCAATTCACCCCTCCACTTT; CDR3: CAWLTGGNSPLHF
J: TRBJ1-5; size: -; V: TRBV2; D: TRBD1; DNA: TGTGCCAGCAGTGCCGACAGGGTCGATCAGCCCCAGCATTTT; CDR3: CASSADRVDQPQHF
J: TRBJ1-2; size: -; V: TRBV6-1; D: -; DNA: TGTGCCAGCAGTGACCGCGATCTTTATGGCTACACCTTC; CDR3: CASSDRDLYGYTF
J: TRBJ2-7; size: -; V: TRBV5-6; D: TRBD1; DNA: TGTGCCAGCAGCTTAGGTAGTTGGGGGACAGATACGAGAGAGCAGTACTTC; CDR3: CASSLGSWGTDTREQYF
J: TRBJ2-7; size: -; V: TRBV27; D: -; DNA: TGTGCCAGCAGTTGGCAGGGGCCCTACGAGCAGTACTTC; CDR3: CASSWQGPYEQYF
J: TRBJ1-4; size: once; V: TRBV15; D: TRBD1; DNA: TGTGCCACCAGCAGTCGGACAGGGGGGCCGGCAACTAATGAAAAACTGTTTTTT; CDR3: CATSSRTGGPATNEKLFF
J: TRBJ2-2; size: -; V: TRBV19; D: TRBD2; DNA: TGTGCCAGTAGTATGGGGTCTAGGCGGGGGACCACCGGGGAGCTGTTTTTT; CDR3: CASSMGSRRGTTGELFF
J: TRBJ1-2; size: -; V: TRBV30; D: TRBD1; DNA: TGTGCCACCTGGACAGGGAACTATGGCTACACCTTC; CDR3: CATWTGNYGYTF
J: TRBJ1-2; size: -; V: TRBV12-3/TRBV12-4; D: TRBD1; DNA: TGTGCCAGCAGAACAGGGGGGAGCTATGGCTACACCTTC; CDR3: CASRTGGSYGYTF
J: TRBJ2-2; size: once; V: TRBV6-4; D: -; DNA: TGTGCCAGCAGTGACTCGATAACAGGGACCACCGGGGAGCTGTTTTTT; CDR3: CASSDSITGTTGELFF
J: TRBJ1-2; size: -; V: TRBV27; D: -; DNA: TGTGCCAGCCTCCCCCGAATGGGGGGGTGGGGCTACACCTTC; CDR3: CASLPRMGGWGYTF
J: TRBJ1-2; size: -; V: TRBV19; D: -; DNA: TGTGCCAGTAGTATCGGCGGTCCTAACTATGGCTACACCTTC; CDR3: CASSIGGPNYGYTF
J: TRBJ1-2; size: -; V: TRBV3-1/TRBV3-2; D: -; DNA: TGTGCCAGCAGCCTGGCGGGTGGGGTGGGCTATGGCTACACCTTC; CDR3: CASSLAGGVGYGYTF
J: TRBJ2-5; size: -; V: TRBV7-8; D: -; DNA: TGTGCCAGCAGCCCGCAAGAGACCCAGTACTTC; CDR3: CASSPQETQYF
J: TRBJ1-1; size: once; V: TRBV19; D: TRBD1; DNA: TGTGCCAGTACTACGGAGGGGGCGGCTGAAGCTTTCTTT; CDR3: CASTTEGAAEAFF
J: TRBJ2-2; size: -; V: TRBV5-1; D: -; DNA: TGCGCCAGCAGCTGGACCGGACAGTCCACCGGGGAGCTGTTTTTT; CDR3: CASSWTGQSTGELFF
J: TRBJ1-1; size: -; V: TRBV29-1; D: TRBD1; DNA: TGCAGCGTTCGGGGACAGGGGTTGGTAGCTTTCTTT; CDR3: CSVRGQGLVAFF
J: TRBJ1-2; size: -; V: TRBV7-9; D: -; DNA: TGTGCCAGCAGTCTACAGGGTAACTATGGCTACACCTTC; CDR3: CASSLQGNYGYTF
J: TRBJ1-3; size: -; V: TRBV30; D: -; DNA: TGTGCCTGGAGTGATTCGGGAGCGGCTGGAAACACCATATATTTT; CDR3: CAWSDSGAAGNTIYF
J: TRBJ1-1; size: -; V: TRBV30; D: -; DNA: TGTGCCTGGAGTGTAAACAGGGACGCTGAAGCTTTCTTT; CDR3: CAWSVNRDAEAFF
J: TRBJ2-1; size: -; V: TRBV7-6; D: -; DNA: TGTGCCAGCAGCTTAGGAGGGTCTGGGAGCTCCTACAATGAGCAGTTCTTC; CDR3: CASSLGGSGSSYNEQFF
J: TRBJ1-2; size: -; V: TRBV14; D: -; DNA: TGTGCCAGCAGCCAAGTTTCAGGGGATGTGGCTTACTATGGCTACACCTTC; CDR3: CASSQVSGDVAYYGYTF
J: TRBJ2-2; size: -; V: TRBV25-1; D: -; DNA: TGTGCCAGCAGTGAAAGGCGCGGGGAGCTATTTTTT; CDR3: CASSERRGELFF